A single sample is the source of the 13 T cell receptor beta chains below, sequenced in a study of CD8 T cells in Susac syndrome. Reverse transcription used roughly 0.5 to 1 ug RNA and random hexamers. TCRdb processed the immunoSEQ multiplex PCR reads anew with MiXCR; each CDR3 protein has one entry. The repertoire holds some 300,000 distinct CDR3 sequences, with around 89% as singletons. The source material was CD8+ T cells from PBMCs. The receptor source for this set is a human donor with multiple sclerosis.

The genes are TRBV6-5 and TRBJ2-7; D remains unclear. From germline, CDR1 is MNHEY and CDR2 SVGAGI. This CDR3 is built from 16 residues. V shed 0 bases and J shed 4 bases, with 16 bases lying between them. The CDR3 bases are TGTGCCAGCAGTTACTCGATCGGCCCCCGTTCTTACGAGCAGTACTTC. Its translation is CASSYSIGPRSYEQYF.

V gene TRBV7-8 combines with J gene TRBJ1-1; D might be TRBD1 (5 bases). The CDR3 is 16 amino acids. V was clipped by 1 base and J by 1 base, with 13 bases between them. Germline V lookup: CDR1 SGHVS, CDR2 FQNEAQ. The CDR3 DNA sequence: TGTGCCAGCAGCTTAGGTTTAGGGGACGGGAACACTGAAGCTTTCTTT. Encoded protein: CASSLGLGDGNTEAFF.

Concerning this clonotype itself: The CDR3 ends on some other residue instead of the conserved phenylalanine or tryptophan, so this is likely a read error. The rearrangement joins TRBV6-2 or TRBV6-3 to TRBJ1-1; D is perhaps TRBD1 (5 bases). Per the germline V gene, CDR1 is MNHEY and CDR2 is SVGEGT. Trimming shortened V by 4 bases and J by 3 bases, and 9 bases separated the two germline ends. The CDR3 loop spans 13 amino acids. CDR3 residues: CASSSQGYTEAFL. In nucleotides, the CDR3 is TGTGCCAGCAGTTCGCAGGGTTACACTGAAGCTTTCCTT.

The V call is TRBV10-3, the J call TRBJ1-2, with 7 bases matching TRBD1. Germline V CDR1 and CDR2: ENHRY, SYGVKD. V dropped 5 bases and J dropped 1; count of bases not matched to a gene: 10. The CDR3 covers 16 residues. The chain's CDR3 is CAISYSGTEINYGYTF. CDR3 coding DNA: TGTGCCATCAGTTACTCCGGGACAGAGATTAACTATGGCTACACCTTC.

The chain joins TRBV28 to TRBJ1-5, with TRBD1 matching 7 bases. CDR1 and CDR2 (germline): MDHEN, SYDVKM. The CDR3 is made up of 20 amino acids. J was trimmed by 0 bases and V by 7 bases; bases with no gene match: 21. This CDR3 is CASTPLTPGTDYYSNQPQHF. For the CDR3, the DNA is TGTGCCAGCACTCCCCTTACCCCCGGGACAGATTATTATAGCAATCAGCCCCAGCATTTT. The whole variable domain, filled in from reference TRBV28 and TRBJ1-5, reads DVKVTQSSRYLVKRTGEKVFLECVQDMDHENMFWYRQDPGLGLRLIYFSYDVKMKEKGDIPEGYSVSREKKERFSLILESASTNQTSMYLCASTPLTPGTDYYSNQPQHFGDGTRLSIL.

The chain is built from TRBV14 and TRBJ2-7; unclear D gene. Trimming stripped 2 bases from V and 7 bases from J, with 9 bases between. Germline lookup yields CDR1 SGHDN and CDR2 FVKESK. CDR3 length: 12 residues. The CDR3 sequence: CASSQLLLEQYF. DNA for the CDR3: TGTGCCAGCAGCCAACTACTTCTGGAGCAGTACTTC.

A single count supports this clonotype. The rearrangement links TRBV3-1 to TRBJ2-2, with D hard to call. The length of the CDR3 is 17 residues. V was cut by 4 bases and J by 2 bases, with 17 bases left in between. Germline V lookup: CDR1 LGHDT, CDR2 YNNKEL (reference sequence). The CDR3 reads CASSRPEELLNTGELFF. CDR3 DNA sequence: TGTGCCAGCAGCCGTCCAGAGGAGCTACTAAACACCGGGGAGCTGTTTTTT.

This sequence joins TRBV12-3 or TRBV12-4 and TRBJ2-7; D uncertain. This CDR3 contains 13 residues. The V gene lost 4 bases and the J gene lost 0 bases, with 7 bases spanning the gap. As DNA, the CDR3 is TGTGCCAGCAGTTCCAAGAACTCCTACGAGCAGTACTTC. Amino acids: CASSSKNSYEQYF.

This chain uses TRBV19 with TRBJ1-1, with D maybe TRBD1 (6 bases). The V gene's germline CDR1 is LNHDA and CDR2 SQIVND (reference sequence). V gave up 7 bases and J gave up 5 bases, with 17 bases separating them. The CDR3 loop spans 14 amino acids. The CDR3 DNA sequence: TGTGCCAGTAACATCGGGGGGGCGCGAACTGAAGCTTTCTTT. It is translated as CASNIGGARTEAFF.

As DNA, the CDR3 is TGTGCCAGCTTGCGGGGATCGGGAGGTAGCACAGATACGCAGTATTTT. Protein product: CASLRGSGGSTDTQYF. The V and J genes are TRBV9 and TRBJ2-3, with 7 positions matching TRBD2. Germline values: CDR1 SGDLS, CDR2 YYNGEE. The CDR3 covers 16 residues. V gave up 7 bases and J gave up 0 bases; unmatched junction bases: 11.

The V and J genes are TRBV28 and TRBJ2-5; 13 bases are shared with TRBD2. Germline loops: CDR1 MDHEN, CDR2 SYDVKM. The length of the CDR3 is 16 residues. Trimming at V came to 2 bases and at J to 5 bases, leaving 5 bases not matched to a gene. The CDR3 bases are TGTGCCAGCAGTTTAGGACTAGCGGGGGTCGAGGAGACCCAGTACTTC. Encoded protein: CASSLGLAGVEETQYF.

CDR3 sequence: CASSPSSALDSEQFF. CDR3 nucleotide sequence: TGTGCCAGCAGCCCCAGTTCGGCCCTAGACAGTGAGCAGTTCTTC. The genes are TRBV7-3 and TRBJ2-1, with TRBD1 as a possible D gene (5 bases). The CDR3 has 15 amino acids. Germline CDR1 is SGHTA and CDR2 is FQGTGA. V gave up 5 bases and J gave up 9 bases, with 20 bases separating them.

This chain links TRBV5-1 with TRBJ2-2; 9 positions match TRBD1. V lost 4 bases and J lost 4; bases outside the gene matches: 11. CDR3 size: 17 residues. Germline values: CDR1 SGHRS, CDR2 YFSETQ. In DNA, the CDR3 is TGCGCCAGCAGCCCACAAAAAGGACAGGGGAGCACCGGGGAGCTGTTTTTT. This codes for CASSPQKGQGSTGELFF.